This record covers a single TCR beta chain. This sample is drawn from a study of T cells in Graves' hyperthyroidism and ophthalmopathy. Authors of the study amplified TCR beta CDR3 regions from RNA transcripts. Using the HTBI primer set, a first-round RT-PCR was run on the TCR CDR3. TCRdb processed the multiplex PCR reads anew with MiXCR; each CDR3 protein has one entry. The sample holds 500,000 to 550,000 distinct CDR3 sequences, around 20% seen once. Researchers defined stable Graves' hyperthyroidism as no ophthalmopathy progression within 18 months. In making diagnoses, clinical symptoms, serum thyroxine and TRAb, thyroid ultrasound and orbital computed tomography were all used. Deletions cut 3 bases from V and 4 bases from J, with 9 bases between. This CDR3 comprises 14 residues.

The sequencing sample was made of blood. This chain links TRBV12-3 or TRBV12-4 with TRBJ2-2; possible D gene TRBD1, 6 bases. This clonotype was obtained from a man aged 18 to 30 with Graves' hyperthyroidism. As DNA, the CDR3 is TGTGCCAGCAGTTTTCAGGGGCTCACCGGGGAGCTGTTTTTT. Translation gives CASSFQGLTGELFF.